This T cell receptor beta chain was recorded in a study of early T cells in non-severe SARS-CoV-2 infection. Study-level information: Unpaired chains resulted from sequencing bulk RNA of unsorted whole blood.

Each CDR3 protein is one row after TCRdb ran MiXCR on the 5' RACE reads. The sample lists fewer than 80,000 distinct CDR3 sequences, 7% to 10% occurring once. Deletions cut 1 base from V and 3 bases from J, with 10 bases between. CDR3 length: 14 residues. The germline CDR1 and CDR2 sequences are SGHDT and YYEEEE. This TCR came from an adult who was a healthcare worker with PCR-confirmed SARS-CoV-2 infection or an uninfected control (not recorded which). The V gene is TRBV5-6, the J gene TRBJ1-1; no clear D. The specimen comprised whole blood, sampled at baseline. CDR3 nucleotide sequence: TGTGCCAGCAGCTTGCCTTCTCTGTACACTGAAGCTTTCTTT. It translates to CASSLPSLYTEAFF.